This passage covers 27 T cell receptor beta chains from one sample sequenced in a study of identical twins (dated by TCRdb to 2016 to 2017). Receptor amplification or capture employed 5' RACE. TCRdb names Illumina HiSeq 2000 as the instrument used. TCRdb applied fastp at Q25 and MiXCR to the public reads, then kept only in-frame beta chains. Each entry merges the rows of one CDR3 protein and shows their most common DNA and genes. Here the sample has about 460,000 distinct CDR3 sequences; approximately 15% occur a single time. The ten largest make up around 0.52% of the sample. This same sample was also part of a study on yellow fever vaccine responses in identical twins.

Material: CD4+ T cells sorted from blood. The source of these receptors is a woman aged 18-30 years in good health.

The genes are TRBV6-1 and TRBJ1-2; D might be TRBD1 (6 bases). V was trimmed by 7 bases and J by 2 bases, leaving 11 bases between them. The CDR3 length is 13 residues. Germline CDR1 reads MNHNS; CDR2 reads SASEGT. The CDR3: CASKEGGNYGYTF. CDR3 coding DNA: TGTGCCAGCAAGGAAGGGGGGAACTATGGCTACACCTTC.

The rearrangement uses TRBV29-1 and TRBJ2-7; 9 bases line up with TRBD2. The V segment lost 4 bases and the J segment 4 bases; nucleotides outside the gene matches: 8. Germline V gives CDR1 SQVTM, CDR2 ANQGSEA. CDR3 size: 14 residues. The CDR3 here is CSVGFSGSLYEQYF. CDR3 DNA: TGCAGCGTTGGTTTTAGCGGGAGTCTTTACGAGCAGTACTTC.

The chain carries TRBV7-3 and TRBJ2-1; D tentatively fits TRBD1 or TRBD2 (5 bases each). CDR3 length equals 16 residues. The germline V and J ends were trimmed by 4 bases and 4 bases, with 17 bases remaining between them. In germline, CDR1 is SGHTA, CDR2 FQGTGA. The CDR3, as DNA: TGTGCCAGCAGCTGGACCGGGACGGATAAGTACAATGAGCAGTTCTTC. Translating it yields CASSWTGTDKYNEQFF.

This clonotype was seen many times. The genes are TRBV5-1 and TRBJ2-7; 8 nucleotides agree with TRBD2. Germline values: CDR1 SGHRS, CDR2 YFSETQ. V dropped 4 bases and J dropped 1; count of bases not matched to a gene: 4. This CDR3 spans 14 amino acids. The CDR3, as DNA: TGCGCCAGCAGCGTAGCGGGGAGGTCCTACGAGCAGTACTTC. Amino acids: CASSVAGRSYEQYF.

CDR3 amino acids: CSATQTGLLFGSPLHF. For the CDR3, the DNA is TGCAGTGCTACCCAGACAGGGTTGCTTTTTGGCTCACCCCTCCACTTT. The chain carries TRBV20-1 and TRBJ1-6; 7 bases are shared with TRBD1. Germline V gene data show CDR1 as DFQATT and CDR2 as SNEGSKA (reference sequence). This CDR3 comprises 16 residues. V trimming: 4 bases; J trimming: 10 bases; junction bases outside the gene matches: 16.

This clonotype showed up just a few times. This chain joins TRBV7-9 and TRBJ2-5; possibly TRBD1 for D (6 bases). The germline gives CDR1 SEHNR, CDR2 FQNEAQ (reference sequence). The CDR3 spans 14 residues. Trimming shortened V by 5 bases and J by 1 base, and 11 bases separated the two germline ends. The CDR3 coding sequence is TGTGCCAGCAGCGTTACAGGGATCCAAGAGACCCAGTACTTC. Translated, it gives CASSVTGIQETQYF.

This clonotype occurred a few times. The rearrangement uses TRBV12-3 or TRBV12-4 and TRBJ1-2; D call uncertain. Between the trimmed V and J ends, which lost 6 bases and 6 bases, there was a span of 26 bases. This CDR3 has 17 amino acids. The CDR3 region is CASSPRSERRRFDGYTF. The CDR3 nucleotides read TGTGCCAGCAGCCCCCGGTCAGAGCGCAGGAGGTTTGATGGCTACACCTTC.

This clonotype was counted a few times. This chain connects TRBV6-5 to TRBJ2-1, with D hard to call. CDR1 MNHEY and CDR2 SVGAGI come from the germline V gene. This CDR3 contains 13 residues. V was clipped by 2 bases and J by 8 bases, with 10 bases between them. The CDR3 region has the DNA TGTGCCAGCAGTTACGAGCCGGTCCATGAGCAGTTCTTC. This codes for CASSYEPVHEQFF.

This clonotype was seen only a few times. The rearrangement joins TRBV5-6 to TRBJ2-6; 7 nucleotides line up with TRBD1. Germline trimming cut 1 base from V and 0 bases from J; bases unmatched to any gene: 4. This CDR3 is built from 17 residues. In germline, CDR1 is SGHDT, CDR2 YYEEEE. CDR3 sequence reads: CASSLYRGSSGANVLTF. CDR3 bases: TGTGCCAGCAGCTTGTACAGGGGAAGCTCTGGGGCCAACGTCCTGACTTTC.

The chain is built from TRBV6-1 and TRBJ2-5; D not certain. V shed 8 bases and J shed 2 bases, with 18 bases lying between them. CDR3 length: 15 residues. Germline CDR1 and CDR2: MNHNS and SASEGT. Here the CDR3 DNA reads TGTGCCAGCTCAGGCGGCCAGCTATTTCAAGAGACCCAGTACTTC. It yields the protein CASSGGQLFQETQYF.

The table lists this clonotype with a few counts. The chain couples TRBV2 to TRBJ2-7, with D perhaps TRBD2 (6 bases). This CDR3 is built from 15 residues. Trimming left V 8 bases short and J 0 bases short, with 17 bases between. The germline CDR1 and CDR2 sequences are SNHLY and FYNNEI. The CDR3 DNA is TGTGCCAGCTGCCCCGGGACTCTTTTCTCCTACGAGCAGTACTTC. Amino acids: CASCPGTLFSYEQYF. Combining the CDR3 with reference TRBV2 and TRBJ2-7 gives the whole variable domain EPEVTQTPSHQVTQMGQEVILRCVPISNHLYFYWYRQILGQKVEFLVSFYNNEISEKSEIFDDQFSVERPDGSNFTLKIRSTKLEDSAMYFCASCPGTLFSYEQYFGPGTRLTVT.

The chain has TRBV7-2 and TRBJ2-1; possible D gene TRBD1, 6 bases. Germline CDR1 and CDR2: SGHTA and FQGNSA. CDR3 length: 16 amino acids. With 5 bases removed from V and 0 bases from J, the gap between germline ends came to 14 bases. The CDR3 protein is CASSIVGGTSYNEQFF. CDR3 DNA: TGTGCCAGCAGCATTGTAGGGGGAACCTCCTACAATGAGCAGTTCTTC.

The chain uses TRBV28 and TRBJ2-7, with D unresolved. The germline CDR1 and CDR2 sequences are MDHEN and SYDVKM. V lost 4 bases, J lost 3 bases, and 7 bases lay in between. The CDR3 runs 12 residues. The CDR3 coding sequence is TGTGCCAGCAGTTCCGCCCTCTACGAGCAGTACTTC. It specifies CASSSALYEQYF.

This clonotype was detected only a few times. V is TRBV5-1 and J is TRBJ1-3; perhaps TRBD1 as D (6 bases). The CDR3 has 15 amino acids. V lost 2 bases and J lost 3, with 12 bases in between. Looked up from germline, CDR1 is SGHRS and CDR2 is YFSETQ. DNA of the CDR3: TGCGCCAGCAGCTTCGTGGGGGCAGGTGGAAACACCATATATTTT. Translation gives CASSFVGAGGNTIYF. Variable domain in full (rest from reference TRBV5-1 and TRBJ1-3): KAGVTQTPRYLIKTRGQQVTLSCSPISGHRSVSWYQQTPGQGLQFLFEYFSETQRNKGNFPGRFSGRQFSNSRSEMNVSTLELGDSALYLCASSFVGAGGNTIYFGEGSWLTVV.

In this sample, this clonotype turned up many times. The chain employs TRBV7-2 and TRBJ2-5, with 7 bases fitting TRBD2. Germline CDR1 reads SGHTA; CDR2 reads FQGNSA. This CDR3 is built from 14 residues. V trimming: 1 base; J trimming: 4 bases; junction bases outside the gene matches: 3. CDR3 coding DNA: TGTGCCAGCAGCTTAGGGACTAGGAGAGAGACCCAGTACTTC. It specifies CASSLGTRRETQYF.

The V call is TRBV4-3, the J call TRBJ2-7; 8 positions match TRBD1. The germline CDR1 and CDR2 sequences are LGHNA and YSLEER. The CDR3 is 15 amino acids. J was trimmed by 2 bases and V by 3 bases; bases with no gene match: 6. As DNA, the CDR3 is TGCGCCAGCAGCCAGGCCGGGACAGGCCCCTACGAGCAGTACTTC. Protein sequence: CASSQAGTGPYEQYF.

This clonotype was seen at least ten times. This chain uses TRBV5-1 with TRBJ2-3, with 15 bases fitting TRBD2. CDR3 length equals 18 residues. With V trimmed by 3 bases and J by 3 bases, 8 bases remained unmatched. Looked up from germline, CDR1 is SGHRS and CDR2 is YFSETQ. CDR3 sequence reads: CASSSGLAGGPGTDTQYF. In DNA, the CDR3 is TGCGCCAGCAGCTCAGGACTAGCGGGAGGGCCGGGAACAGATACGCAGTATTTT.

The chain has TRBV18 and TRBJ2-2; 13 bases are a match to TRBD2. Trimming cost V 4 bases and J 2 bases; bases outside gene matches: 13. CDR3 length: 20 residues. Per germline, CDR1 KGHSH and CDR2 LQKENI. The CDR3 is CASSRRVPGLAGYNTGELFF. The CDR3 nucleotides read TGTGCCAGCTCACGCAGGGTCCCGGGACTAGCGGGATATAACACCGGGGAGCTGTTTTTT.

This clonotype was counted between two and nine times. V usage is TRBV20-1 and J usage is TRBJ2-7; TRBD2 agrees at 9 bases. The germline V gene has CDR1 DFQATT and CDR2 SNEGSKA (reference sequence). The CDR3 contains 15 residues. V was pared by 3 bases and J by 5 bases, with 11 bases of the junction left unmatched. The CDR3 sequence: CSARVAGAPSDEQYF. The DNA of the CDR3 is TGCAGTGCTAGGGTAGCGGGAGCCCCCAGTGACGAGCAGTACTTC.

This clonotype was counted only a few times. Written as DNA, the CDR3 is TGTGCCAGCAGCCAACATGGACAGGGTGCCGAGCAGTACTTC. Translated, it gives CASSQHGQGAEQYF. The chain recombines TRBV3-1 with TRBJ2-7, with 8 bases fitting TRBD1. V lost 2 bases to trimming and J lost 6 bases; unmatched junction nucleotides: 6. This CDR3 spans 14 amino acids. From germline, CDR1 is LGHDT and CDR2 YNNKEL (reference sequence).

This clonotype was seen a few times. The chain joins TRBV7-1 to TRBJ2-2; tentatively, D is TRBD1 (6 bases). TRBV7-1 qualifies as an ORF whose function is uncertain. The CDR3 is 15 residues long. Deletions cut 5 bases from V and 4 bases from J, with 14 bases between. The CDR3 DNA sequence: TGTGCCAGCAGCGCGACCAGGGGCCTCACCGGGGAGCTGTTTTTT. Amino acid sequence: CASSATRGLTGELFF.

The V and J genes are TRBV5-1 and TRBJ2-2, with D perhaps matching TRBD1 (6 bases). The V end lost 4 bases, the J end lost 6 bases, and 13 bases lay between the germline ends. Per the germline V gene, CDR1 is SGHRS and CDR2 is YFSETQ. The CDR3 length is 14 residues. The CDR3 sequence is CASSPRTASGELFF. In DNA form, the CDR3 reads TGCGCCAGCAGCCCAAGGACAGCGTCCGGGGAGCTGTTTTTT.

This clonotype was observed a handful of times. The chain recombines TRBV7-2 with TRBJ2-5; D is possibly TRBD1 or TRBD2 (6 bases each). Between the trimmed V and J ends, which lost 4 bases and 5 bases, there was a span of 14 bases. This CDR3 has 14 residues. The V gene's germline CDR1 is SGHTA and CDR2 FQGNSA. CDR3: CASSSRQAGETQYF. CDR3 bases: TGTGCCAGCAGCTCGAGACAGGCGGGGGAGACCCAGTACTTC.

The chain has TRBV3-1 and TRBJ2-1; D remains ambiguous. This CDR3 comprises 13 residues. CDR1 LGHDT and CDR2 YNNKEL come from the germline V gene (reference sequence). Trimming left V 0 bases short and J 9 bases short, with 9 bases between. The CDR3 reads CASSQDIFGEQFF. The CDR3 nucleotides read TGTGCCAGCAGCCAAGATATTTTTGGTGAGCAGTTCTTC.

A few counts support this clonotype. The rearrangement uses TRBV12-3 or TRBV12-4 and TRBJ1-2; 8 bases agree with TRBD1. The CDR3 runs 13 residues. V gave up 3 bases and J gave up 6 bases; unmatched junction bases: 3. CDR3 amino acids: CASSLVRGHGYTF. The CDR3 coding sequence is TGTGCCAGCAGTTTGGTCAGGGGGCATGGCTACACCTTC.

This clonotype has only a few counts. The rearrangement uses TRBV12-3 or TRBV12-4 and TRBJ2-2, with D maybe TRBD1 (6 bases). The ends were cut back, 2 bases at V and 4 bases at J, with 17 bases in the middle. The CDR3 is made up of 17 amino acids. This chain's CDR3 is CASSLTGGRRITGELFF. CDR3 sequence (DNA): TGTGCCAGCAGTTTAACTGGGGGCAGAAGAATCACCGGGGAGCTGTTTTTT.

A few counts support this clonotype. V gene TRBV12-5 combines with J gene TRBJ2-1, with TRBD1 matching 10 bases. Germline V gene lookup returns CDR1 LGHNT and CDR2 FRNRAP. This CDR3 contains 15 residues. V shed 6 bases and J 10 bases; nucleotides not matched to a gene: 12. CDR3 sequence reads: CASGLGTGASGEQFF. The CDR3 DNA reads as TGTGCTAGTGGCCTTGGGACAGGGGCTTCCGGCGAGCAGTTCTTC.